This TCR beta chain was retrieved from a study of blood T cell repertoires in COVID-19. Study details: PBMCs, B-cell-depleted T cells, or T cells provided the cDNA or gDNA that made up the material.

The germline V gene has CDR1 LNHNV and CDR2 YYDKDF (reference sequence). This CDR3 is 17 amino acids long. Trimming left V 4 bases short and J 1 base short, with 17 bases between. Libraries were prepared by immunoSEQ multiplex PCR; TCRdb keeps only in-frame clonotypes and omits some of them. The repertoire includes about 270,000 clones, 80% to 90% of them detected once, and approximately 9.9% sits in the top ten. This chain connects TRBV15 to TRBJ1-5, with TRBD1 as a possible D gene (6 bases). The TCR originated in a woman aged 70-85 years with acute or convalescent COVID-19. Sequencing was carried out using peripheral blood. CDR3 in DNA: TGTGCCACCAGCAACCGACGGGGGGGCGGAAGCAATCAGCCCCAGCATTTT. This gives the protein CATSNRRGGGSNQPQHF.